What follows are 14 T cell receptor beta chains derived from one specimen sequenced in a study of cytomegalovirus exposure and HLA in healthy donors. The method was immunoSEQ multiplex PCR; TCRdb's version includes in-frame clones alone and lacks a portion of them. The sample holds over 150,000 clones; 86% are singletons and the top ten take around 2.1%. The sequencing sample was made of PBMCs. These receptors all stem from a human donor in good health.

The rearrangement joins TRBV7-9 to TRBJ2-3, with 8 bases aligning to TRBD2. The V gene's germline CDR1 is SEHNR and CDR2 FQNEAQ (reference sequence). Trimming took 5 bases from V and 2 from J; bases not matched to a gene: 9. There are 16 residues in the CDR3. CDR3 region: CASSPPSGQITDTQYF. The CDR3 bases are TGTGCCAGCAGCCCGCCTAGCGGGCAGATCACAGATACGCAGTATTTT.

The CDR3 loop reads CASSERRDRANSPLHF. Written as DNA, the CDR3 is TGTGCCAGTAGTGAACGCCGGGACAGGGCTAATTCACCCCTCCACTTT. The genes are TRBV19 and TRBJ1-6, with 9 bases lining up with TRBD1. Trimming took 5 bases from V and 6 from J; bases not matched to a gene: 8. Germline V gives CDR1 LNHDA, CDR2 SQIVND (reference sequence). There are 16 residues in the CDR3.

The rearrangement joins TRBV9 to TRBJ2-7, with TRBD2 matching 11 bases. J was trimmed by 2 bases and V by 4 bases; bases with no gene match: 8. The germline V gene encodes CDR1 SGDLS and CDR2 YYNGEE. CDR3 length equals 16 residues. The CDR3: CASSPQTSGAAYEQYF. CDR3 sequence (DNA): TGTGCCAGCAGCCCCCAGACTAGCGGGGCCGCCTACGAGCAGTACTTC.

The CDR3 region has the DNA TGTGCCAGCAGCCCACAGCGGGGGTACTACGAGCAGTACTTC. It yields the protein CASSPQRGYYEQYF. The rearrangement joins TRBV7-2 to TRBJ2-7; 8 bases line up with TRBD2. CDR1 is SGHTA, CDR2 FQGNSA, per germline. The CDR3 sequence is 14 residues long. The junction had 6 bases not matched to a gene; V was cut back by 5 bases and J by 3 bases.

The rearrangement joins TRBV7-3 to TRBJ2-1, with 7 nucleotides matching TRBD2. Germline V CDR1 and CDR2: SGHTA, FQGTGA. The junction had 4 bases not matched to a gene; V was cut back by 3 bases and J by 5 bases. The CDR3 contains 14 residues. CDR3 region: CASSFGTINNEQFF. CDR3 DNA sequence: TGTGCCAGCAGCTTTGGGACTATTAACAATGAGCAGTTCTTC.

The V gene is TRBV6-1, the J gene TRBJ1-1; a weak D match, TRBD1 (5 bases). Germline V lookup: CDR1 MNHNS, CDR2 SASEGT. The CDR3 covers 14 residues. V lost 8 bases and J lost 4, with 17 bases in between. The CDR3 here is CASSKEGDVTEAFF. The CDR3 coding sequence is TGTGCCAGCTCCAAGGAAGGGGATGTCACTGAAGCTTTCTTT.

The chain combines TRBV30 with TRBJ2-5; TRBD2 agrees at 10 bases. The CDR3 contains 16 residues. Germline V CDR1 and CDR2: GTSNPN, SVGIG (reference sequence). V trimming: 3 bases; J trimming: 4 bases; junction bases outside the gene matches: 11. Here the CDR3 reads CAWRVTSGREPETQYF. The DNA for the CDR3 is TGTGCCTGGAGAGTCACAAGCGGGAGGGAACCAGAGACCCAGTACTTC.

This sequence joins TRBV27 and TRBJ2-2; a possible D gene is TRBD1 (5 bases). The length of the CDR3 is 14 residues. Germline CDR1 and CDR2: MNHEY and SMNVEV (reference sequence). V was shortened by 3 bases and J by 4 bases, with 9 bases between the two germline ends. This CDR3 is CASSFQGVTGELFF. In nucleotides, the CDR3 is TGTGCCAGCAGTTTTCAGGGTGTCACCGGGGAGCTGTTTTTT.

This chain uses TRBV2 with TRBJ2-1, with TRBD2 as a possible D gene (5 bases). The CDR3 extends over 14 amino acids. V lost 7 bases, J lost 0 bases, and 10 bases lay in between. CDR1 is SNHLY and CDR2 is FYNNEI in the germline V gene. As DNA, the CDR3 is TGTGCCAGCACAAGGGAGAGCTCCTACAATGAGCAGTTCTTC. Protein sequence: CASTRESSYNEQFF.

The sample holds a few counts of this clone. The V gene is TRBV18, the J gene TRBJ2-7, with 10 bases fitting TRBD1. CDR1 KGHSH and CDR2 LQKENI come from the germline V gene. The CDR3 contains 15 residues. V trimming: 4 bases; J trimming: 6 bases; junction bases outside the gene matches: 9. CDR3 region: CASSHRTGGLFEQYF. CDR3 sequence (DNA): TGTGCCAGCTCACACCGGACAGGGGGATTGTTCGAGCAGTACTTC. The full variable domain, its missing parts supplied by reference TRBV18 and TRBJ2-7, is NAGVMQNPRHLVRRRGQEARLRCSPMKGHSHVYWYRQLPEEGLKFMVYLQKENIIDESGMPKERFSAEFPKEGPSILRIQQVVRGDSAAYFCASSHRTGGLFEQYFGPGTRLTVT.

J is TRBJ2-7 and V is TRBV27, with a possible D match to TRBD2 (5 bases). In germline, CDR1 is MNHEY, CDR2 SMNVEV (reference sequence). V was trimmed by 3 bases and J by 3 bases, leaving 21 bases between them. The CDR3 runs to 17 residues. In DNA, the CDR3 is TGTGCCAGCAGTTTGGGCCCTGGCGGGCGTGGAGGCTACGAGCAGTACTTC. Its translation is CASSLGPGGRGGYEQYF.

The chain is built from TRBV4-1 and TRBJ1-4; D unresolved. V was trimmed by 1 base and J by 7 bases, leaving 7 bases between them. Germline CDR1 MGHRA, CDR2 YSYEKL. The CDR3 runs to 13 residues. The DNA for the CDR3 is TGCGCCAGCAGCCAAGCTCTATCTGAAAAACTGTTTTTT. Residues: CASSQALSEKLFF.

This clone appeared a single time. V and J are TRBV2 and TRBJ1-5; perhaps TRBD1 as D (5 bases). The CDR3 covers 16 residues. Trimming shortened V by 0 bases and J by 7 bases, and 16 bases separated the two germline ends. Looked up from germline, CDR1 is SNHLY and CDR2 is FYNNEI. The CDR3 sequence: CASSEALRTFSQPQHF. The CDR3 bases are TGTGCCAGCAGTGAAGCGCTTAGGACATTTTCCCAGCCCCAGCATTTT.

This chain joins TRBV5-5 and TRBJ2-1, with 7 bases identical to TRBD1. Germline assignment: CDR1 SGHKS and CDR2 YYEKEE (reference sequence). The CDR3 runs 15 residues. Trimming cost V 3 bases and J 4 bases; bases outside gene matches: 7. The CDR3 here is CASSSGQATYNEQFF. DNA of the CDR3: TGTGCCAGCAGCTCCGGACAGGCCACTTACAATGAGCAGTTCTTC.